Presented here are 11 T cell receptor beta chains from one specimen sequenced in a study of T cells in Graves' hyperthyroidism and ophthalmopathy. Regions amplified from RNA transcripts were the TCR beta CDR3 regions. The HTBI set primed first-round TCR CDR3 RT-PCR. Using its own MiXCR run on the multiplex PCR reads, TCRdb lists one record per CDR3 protein. In the table there are some 800,000 distinct CDR3 sequences, around 39% of which are singletons. Sequenced: blood. These receptors originate from a man younger than 30 with Graves' hyperthyroidism.

The table lists this clonotype with many counts. The chain links TRBV7-9 to TRBJ1-1; D uncertain. CDR1 and CDR2 from the germline V gene are SEHNR and FQNEAQ (reference sequence). This CDR3 is built from 11 residues. Trimming left V 2 bases short and J 8 bases short, with 6 bases between. Here the CDR3 DNA reads TGTGCCAGCAGCTTAAGCGCAGAAGCTTTCTTT. It yields the protein CASSLSAEAFF. The complete variable domain, with remaining parts taken from reference TRBV7-9 and TRBJ1-1, reads DTGVSQNPRHKITKRGQNVTFRCDPISEHNRLYWYRQTLGQGPEFLTYFQNEAQLEKSRLLSDRFSAERPKGSFSTLEIQRTEQGDSAMYLCASSLSAEAFFGQGTRLTVV.

The chain employs TRBV4-1 and TRBJ1-1, with D unclear. Looked up from germline, CDR1 is MGHRA and CDR2 is YSYEKL. This CDR3 spans 11 amino acids. V was trimmed by 0 bases and J by 8 bases, leaving 4 bases between them. Here the CDR3 DNA reads TGCGCCAGCAGCCAAGAGAAGGAAGCTTTCTTT. Its protein is CASSQEKEAFF.

This clonotype came up a few times. V usage is TRBV9 and J usage is TRBJ2-7; TRBD1 agrees at 8 bases. The CDR3 sequence is 15 residues long. The V gene end was trimmed by 0 bases and the J gene end by 6 bases; junction bases not matched to a gene: 8. From germline, CDR1 is SGDLS and CDR2 YYNGEE. The CDR3 DNA follows: TGTGCCAGCAGCGTAGGCCGGACAGGGAAAGGCGAGCAGTACTTC. Its protein is CASSVGRTGKGEQYF.

In its sample, this clonotype was seen many times. The V and J genes are TRBV14 and TRBJ2-5, with D hard to call. V shed 4 bases and J shed 4 bases, with 22 bases lying between them. The germline gives CDR1 SGHDN, CDR2 FVKESK. CDR3 size: 17 residues. The CDR3 nucleotides are TGTGCCAGCAGCCGATCCCCGCCGACCGAGGAAGCAGAGACCCAGTACTTC. Translated, it gives CASSRSPPTEEAETQYF.

This clonotype was seen a few times. V is TRBV2 and J is TRBJ2-2; 8 bases are shared with TRBD2. After removal of 9 bases from V and 1 base from J, the junction contained 1 base not matched to a gene. The CDR3 runs to 13 residues. CDR1 SNHLY and CDR2 FYNNEI come from the germline V gene. CDR3 region: CARAGENTGELFF. The CDR3 nucleotides read TGTGCCAGAGCGGGGGAGAACACCGGGGAGCTGTTTTTT.

The V call is TRBV4-2, the J call TRBJ1-4; 7 bases are shared with TRBD1. Germline V gives CDR1 LGHNA, CDR2 YNFKEQ. The CDR3 contains 13 residues. J was trimmed by 6 bases and V by 8 bases; bases with no gene match: 6. CDR3 sequence (DNA): TGTGCCAGCGGTAGACAGGGAGATGAAAAACTGTTTTTT. It encodes CASGRQGDEKLFF.

This clonotype was seen a few times. V and J are TRBV7-2 and TRBJ1-1, with 7 bases fitting TRBD1. Trimming cost V 7 bases and J 6 bases; bases outside gene matches: 11. CDR1 is SGHTA and CDR2 is FQGNSA in the germline V gene. The CDR3 is 14 amino acids. The CDR3 sequence: CASTPAGGVAEAFF. The DNA of the CDR3 is TGTGCCAGCACACCCGCAGGGGGGGTGGCTGAAGCTTTCTTT.

In this sample, this clonotype turned up many times. The V and J genes are TRBV20-1 and TRBJ1-2; no clear D gene. Germline CDR1 DFQATT, CDR2 SNEGSKA (reference sequence). CDR3 length: 9 residues. V lost 6 bases to trimming and J lost 8 bases, with 7 bases between them. The CDR3 sequence: CSAPDGYTF. The CDR3 nucleotides read TGCAGTGCACCCGACGGCTACACCTTC.

J is TRBJ2-7 and V is TRBV25-1, with 11 bases fitting TRBD1. From germline, CDR1 is MGHDK and CDR2 SYGVNS. The J segment lost 6 bases and the V segment lost 8 bases, leaving 9 bases of the junction unmatched. The CDR3 contains 14 residues. CDR3 nucleotides: TGTGCCAGCTCACCATCCGGGACAGGGGGCGAGCAGTACTTC. It codes for CASSPSGTGGEQYF.

Only a few counts were recorded for this clonotype. The J gene is TRBJ2-7, the V gene TRBV7-2; D might be TRBD2 (6 bases). This CDR3 contains 13 residues. The germline gives CDR1 SGHTA, CDR2 FQGNSA. Trimming cost V 8 bases and J 9 bases, with 20 bases left between them. CDR3 in DNA: TGTGCCAGCCGCCCGGACGGGGGATCCGGGCAGTACTTC. Translating it yields CASRPDGGSGQYF.

This sequence joins TRBV4-3 and TRBJ2-5, with 7 bases fitting TRBD2. Germline V CDR1 and CDR2: LGHNA, YSLEER. This CDR3 contains 15 residues. The V and J ends lost 4 bases and 4 bases, in that order; junction bases with no gene match: 9. CDR3 loop: CASSPLGTTGETQYF. CDR3 nucleotide sequence: TGCGCCAGCAGCCCTTTAGGGACTACCGGAGAGACCCAGTACTTC.